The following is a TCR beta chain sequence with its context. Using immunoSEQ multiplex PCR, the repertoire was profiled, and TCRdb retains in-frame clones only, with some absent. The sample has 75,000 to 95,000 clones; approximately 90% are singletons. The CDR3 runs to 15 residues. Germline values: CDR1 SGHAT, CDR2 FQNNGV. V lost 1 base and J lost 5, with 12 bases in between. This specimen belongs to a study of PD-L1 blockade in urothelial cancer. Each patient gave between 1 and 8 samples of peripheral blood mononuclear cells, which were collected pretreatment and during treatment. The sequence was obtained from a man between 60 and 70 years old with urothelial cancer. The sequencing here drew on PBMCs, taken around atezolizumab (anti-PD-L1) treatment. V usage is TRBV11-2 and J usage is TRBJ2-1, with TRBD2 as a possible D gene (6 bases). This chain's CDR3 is CASSLALARNNEQFF. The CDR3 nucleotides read TGTGCCAGCAGCTTAGCCCTAGCGAGAAACAATGAGCAGTTCTTC. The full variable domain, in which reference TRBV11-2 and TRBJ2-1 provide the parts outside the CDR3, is EAGVAQSPRYKIIEKRQSVAFWCNPISGHATLYWYQQILGQGPKLLIQFQNNGVVDDSQLPKDRFSAERLKGVDSTLKIQPAKLEDSAVYLCASSLALARNNEQFFGPGTRLTVL.